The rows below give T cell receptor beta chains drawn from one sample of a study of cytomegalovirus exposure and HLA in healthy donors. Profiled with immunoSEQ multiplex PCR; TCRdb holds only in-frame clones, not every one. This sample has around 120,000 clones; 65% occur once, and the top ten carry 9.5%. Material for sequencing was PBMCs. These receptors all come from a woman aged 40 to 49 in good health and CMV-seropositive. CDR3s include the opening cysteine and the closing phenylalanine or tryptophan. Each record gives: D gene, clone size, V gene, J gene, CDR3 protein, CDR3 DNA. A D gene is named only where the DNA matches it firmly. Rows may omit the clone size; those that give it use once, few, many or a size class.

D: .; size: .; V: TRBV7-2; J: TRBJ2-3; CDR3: CASSLYGSTDTQYF; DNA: TGTGCCAGCAGCTTATACGGGTCAACAGATACGCAGTATTTT
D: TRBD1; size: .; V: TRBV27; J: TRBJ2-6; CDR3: CASSPPPGQGLANVLTF; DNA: TGTGCCAGCAGTCCACCCCCGGGACAGGGTTTGGCCAACGTCCTGACTTTC
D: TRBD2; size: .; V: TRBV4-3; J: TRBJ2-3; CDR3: CASSLDYTSGPRDTQYF; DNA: TGCGCCAGCAGCCTAGACTACACTAGCGGGCCAAGAGATACGCAGTATTTT
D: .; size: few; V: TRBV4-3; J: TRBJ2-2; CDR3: CASSQEAPRELFF; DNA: TGCGCCAGCAGCCAAGAAGCCCCGAGGGAGCTGTTTTTT
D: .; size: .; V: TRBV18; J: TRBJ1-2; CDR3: CASSPTSQGRGYTF; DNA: TGTGCCAGCTCACCAACGTCTCAGGGTCGAGGCTACACCTTC
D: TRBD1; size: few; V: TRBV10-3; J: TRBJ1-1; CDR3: CAGGTGLYDGKAFF; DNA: TGTGCCGGGGGGACAGGGCTCTACGATGGGAAAGCTTTCTTT
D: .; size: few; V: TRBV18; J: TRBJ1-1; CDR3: CASSQRQTAEAFF; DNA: TGTGCCAGCTCCCAAAGACAGACCGCTGAAGCTTTCTTT
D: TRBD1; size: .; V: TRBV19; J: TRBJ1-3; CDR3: CASSPRTGDTSGNTIYF; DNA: TGTGCCAGTAGTCCCCGGACAGGGGATACCTCTGGAAACACCATATATTTT
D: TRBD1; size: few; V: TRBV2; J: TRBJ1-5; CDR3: CASSLAGTVNQPQHF; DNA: TGTGCCAGCAGCCTCGCCGGGACAGTTAATCAGCCCCAGCATTTT
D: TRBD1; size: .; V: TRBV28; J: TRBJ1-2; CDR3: CASSSSARGLGGYTF; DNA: TGTGCCAGCAGTTCCTCCGCCAGGGGGTTGGGAGGCTACACCTTC
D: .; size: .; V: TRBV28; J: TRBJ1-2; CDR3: CASSPTGNYGYTF; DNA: TGTGCCAGCAGTCCAACAGGGAACTATGGCTACACCTTC